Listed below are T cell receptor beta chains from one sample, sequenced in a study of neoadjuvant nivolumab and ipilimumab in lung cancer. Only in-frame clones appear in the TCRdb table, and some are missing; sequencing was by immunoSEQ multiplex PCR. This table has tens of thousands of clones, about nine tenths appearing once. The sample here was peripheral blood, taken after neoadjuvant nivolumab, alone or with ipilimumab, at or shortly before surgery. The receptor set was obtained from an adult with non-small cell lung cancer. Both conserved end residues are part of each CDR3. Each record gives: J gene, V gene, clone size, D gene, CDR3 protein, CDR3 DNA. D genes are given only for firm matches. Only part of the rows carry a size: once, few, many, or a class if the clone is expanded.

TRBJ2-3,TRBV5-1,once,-,CASSFGPHDTDTQYF,TGCGCCAGCAGCTTTGGGCCCCACGACACAGATACGCAGTATTTT
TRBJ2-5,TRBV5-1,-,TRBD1,CASSSGTGEETQYF,TGCGCCAGCAGCTCAGGGACAGGGGAAGAGACCCAGTACTTC
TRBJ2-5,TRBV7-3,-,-,CASSLTSAETQYF,TGTGCCAGCAGCTTAACTAGCGCGGAGACCCAGTACTTC
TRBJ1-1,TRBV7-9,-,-,CASSLGGPTEAFF,TGTGCCAGCAGCTTAGGAGGGCCCACTGAAGCTTTCTTT
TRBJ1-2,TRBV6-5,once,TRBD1,CASSYLTGGANTF,TGTGCCAGCAGTTACCTTACAGGGGGAGCTAACACCTTC
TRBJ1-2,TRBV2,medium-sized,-,CASRAPKGLPSYGYTF,TGTGCCAGCAGAGCTCCAAAGGGGCTCCCTAGCTATGGCTACACCTTC
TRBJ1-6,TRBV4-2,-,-,CASSQINSPLHF,TGTGCCAGCAGCCAGATTAATTCACCCCTCCACTTT
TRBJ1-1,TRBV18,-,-,CASSPQGRGSGTEAFF,TGTGCCAGCTCACCACAGGGGAGGGGGTCCGGCACTGAAGCTTTCTTT
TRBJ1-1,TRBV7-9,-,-,CASRGTGTPNTEAFF,TGTGCCAGCAGGGGGACCGGGACCCCGAACACTGAAGCTTTCTTT
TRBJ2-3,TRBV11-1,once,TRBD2,CASSSRGARASGRTDTQYF,TGTGCCAGCAGCTCCCGAGGGGCTAGAGCTAGCGGCCGCACAGATACGCAGTATTTT
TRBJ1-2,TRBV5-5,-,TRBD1,CASSLGRGNYGYTF,TGTGCCAGCAGCTTGGGCAGGGGGAACTATGGCTACACCTTC
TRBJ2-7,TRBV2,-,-,CASSGPGYEQYF,TGTGCCAGCAGCGGGCCCGGGTACGAGCAGTACTTC
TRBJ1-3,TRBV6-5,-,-,CASSYSNSGNTIYF,TGTGCCAGCAGTTACTCGAACTCTGGAAACACCATATATTTT
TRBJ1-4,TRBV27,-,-,CASSQGLRDNPSEKLFF,TGTGCCAGCAGCCAGGGACTCCGGGACAATCCTAGTGAAAAACTGTTTTTT
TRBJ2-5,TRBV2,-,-,CASKIERGGMETQYF,TGTGCCAGCAAGATAGAGAGGGGGGGGATGGAGACCCAGTACTTC
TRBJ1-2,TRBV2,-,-,CASSGKTINGYTF,TGTGCCAGCAGTGGGAAGACAATCAATGGCTACACCTTC
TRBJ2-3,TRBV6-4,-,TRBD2,CASSPRGGGTDTQYF,TGTGCCAGCAGCCCGCGGGGGGGTGGCACAGATACGCAGTATTTT
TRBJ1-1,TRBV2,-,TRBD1,CASSEAPGQPPQAFF,TGTGCCAGCAGTGAAGCTCCGGGACAGCCTCCCCAAGCTTTCTTT
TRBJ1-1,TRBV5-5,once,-,CASSRDLNTEAFF,TGTGCCAGCAGTCGGGATTTGAACACTGAAGCTTTCTTT
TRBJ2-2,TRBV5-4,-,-,CASSLGTSRTGELFF,TGTGCCAGCAGCTTGGGAACTAGCCGCACCGGGGAGCTGTTTTTT
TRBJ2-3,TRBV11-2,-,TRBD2,CASSLGLAGGPIDTQYF,TGTGCCAGCAGCTTAGGACTAGCGGGGGGGCCCATAGATACGCAGTATTTT
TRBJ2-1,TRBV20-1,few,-,CSAIRVDEQFF,TGCAGTGCTATCAGGGTCGATGAGCAGTTCTTC
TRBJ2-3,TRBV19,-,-,CASSIGRDDTQYF,TGTGCCAGTAGTATCGGGAGAGACGATACGCAGTATTTT
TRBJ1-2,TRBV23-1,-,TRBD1,CASSRRQGADNYGYTF,TGCGCCAGCAGTCGGCGACAGGGGGCCGATAACTATGGCTACACCTTC
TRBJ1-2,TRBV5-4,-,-,CASSTPQGALTLGDGYTF,TGTGCCAGCAGCACCCCTCAGGGAGCTTTAACACTTGGGGACGGCTACACCTTC
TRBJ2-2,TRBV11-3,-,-,CASSLLAGELFF,TGTGCCAGCAGCCTTCTAGCGGGGGAGCTGTTTTTT
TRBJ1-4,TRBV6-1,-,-,CASSEQGKLFF,TGTGCCAGCAGTGAACAGGGAAAACTGTTTTTT